These 7 T cell receptor beta chains came from one sample sequenced in a study of blood T cell repertoires in COVID-19 (dated by TCRdb to 2018 to 2020). The library came from the immunoSEQ multiplex PCR assay. Not all clones reach the TCRdb copy of this immuneACCESS table, which keeps in-frame sequences only. Checked studies attribute under half of the gap to unresolved V genes and leave the rest unexplained. The sample includes 150,000 or so clones, with roughly four fifths observed a single time. The ten top clones hold around 10% of the sample. Sequenced input: peripheral blood. These TCRs come from a woman between 55 and 75 years old with COVID-19, enrolled during active disease.

V gene TRBV3-1 (or the pseudogene TRBV3-2) combines with J gene TRBJ2-7; TRBD2 is a possible D gene (5 bases). The CDR3 is 15 residues long. V lost 4 bases and J 0 bases, leaving 13 bases between the germline ends. CDR1 and CDR2 from the germline V gene are LGHDT and YNNKEL (reference sequence). CDR3 protein: CASSLSHTSSYEQYF. In DNA form, the CDR3 reads TGTGCCAGCAGCCTCTCCCATACTAGCTCCTACGAGCAGTACTTC.

The rearrangement joins TRBV19 to TRBJ2-3; 9 bases are a match to TRBD1. This CDR3 comprises 15 residues. Losses at the gene ends were 5 bases for V and 7 bases for J; bases not matched to a gene: 10. The germline V gene has CDR1 LNHDA and CDR2 SQIVND (reference sequence). Written as DNA, the CDR3 is TGTGCCAGTAGTTTCTTAGTTGGACAGGGGAATACGCAGTATTTT. Its translation is CASSFLVGQGNTQYF.

The genes are TRBV10-3 and TRBJ2-7, with a possible D match to TRBD2 (5 bases). Germline values: CDR1 ENHRY, CDR2 SYGVKD. The CDR3 sequence is 13 residues long. Trimming left V 6 bases short and J 6 bases short, with 15 bases between. The CDR3 loop is CAIRAAGGSEQYV. The CDR3 coding sequence is TGTGCCATCAGGGCGGCGGGCGGATCCGAGCAGTACGTC.

This clone was observed once. V and J are TRBV27 and TRBJ2-4, with TRBD1 as a possible D gene (6 bases). Per the germline V gene, CDR1 is MNHEY and CDR2 is SMNVEV (reference sequence). CDR3 size: 15 residues. The V end was cut by 3 bases, the J end by 1 base, with 10 bases between. The CDR3 is CASSLSGVAKNIQYF. The CDR3 DNA follows: TGTGCCAGCAGTTTGTCAGGGGTCGCCAAAAACATTCAGTACTTC.

V gene TRBV2 combines with J gene TRBJ2-5, with D possibly TRBD1 on 5 matching bases. Germline CDR1 reads SNHLY; CDR2 reads FYNNEI. This CDR3 region has 14 residues. V lost 7 bases to trimming and J lost 2 bases, with 14 bases between them. The CDR3 sequence: CASKQRTSQETQYF. The CDR3 DNA follows: TGTGCCAGCAAGCAGAGGACAAGTCAAGAGACCCAGTACTTC.

The chain carries TRBV6-1 and TRBJ1-1, with 7 bases aligning to TRBD1. Germline trimming cut 3 bases from V and 4 bases from J; bases unmatched to any gene: 17. Germline values: CDR1 MNHNS, CDR2 SASEGT. The CDR3 contains 18 residues. CDR3 in DNA: TGTGCCAGCAGTGAGACCCTACAGGGGTTTAGTTTTGGCACTGAAGCTTTCTTT. Residues: CASSETLQGFSFGTEAFF.

The chain recombines TRBV30 with TRBJ1-5, with 9 bases matching TRBD1. The length of the CDR3 is 13 residues. CDR1 and CDR2 from the germline V gene are GTSNPN and SVGIG (reference sequence). Unmatched junction bases numbered 3, after V lost 5 bases and J lost 4 bases. This chain's CDR3 is CAWQDRGNQPQHF. The CDR3 DNA is TGTGCCTGGCAGGACAGGGGTAATCAGCCCCAGCATTTT.